This TCR beta chain originates from a study of blood T cell repertoires in COVID-19 (TCRdb year 2020). Regarding the study in general: Samples covering the acute and convalescent phases of COVID-19 were provided by collaborators in the United States, Italy and Spain. HLA class I and class II types, where available, came from metadata supplied by the sample provider rather than from assay-based typing. Deeply sampled blood TCRbeta repertoires from subjects exposed to, actively infected with, or recovered from COVID-19 were included in the dataset. Samples were obtained from the ongoing ImmuneRACE study (first 160 participants) and from over 1,000 subjects provided by 6 global collaborators. A freely available public database, intended as a resource for researchers studying the immune response to SARS-CoV-2, is where the repertoires were released. Sample metadata almost always included a de-identified subject ID, COVID-19 status, age in years and sex. The prospective study material was composed of cDNA or gDNA derived from T cells, B-cell-depleted T cells, or PBMCs.

CDR1 and CDR2 were assigned from the germline V gene (reference sequence) as LNHDA and SQIVND. The cysteine opens and the phenylalanine closes a CDR3 of 15 amino acids. The retained sequence is limited to the CDR3, 45 bases, with the frame set at the first base. Overall results and qualifications from the work: The quantity of clinical and demographic metadata differed by source and by participant and was supplied without curation.

TCRbeta CDR3 regions were amplified from genomic DNA by means of the immunoSEQ Assay, a bias-controlled multiplex PCR. In the source study's methods: Within the assay, amplification of reference gene primers was used to estimate how many nucleated cells each sample contained. To quantify the absolute abundance of each unique TCRbeta CDR3 rearrangement, sequence reads were collapsed and filtered. For each sample, productive Simpson clonality was calculated as the square root of Simpson's diversity index across productive rearrangements. Here the immuneACCESS table is served through TCRdb, limited to in-frame sequences with V and J called. Missing clones are a known gap in these copies; in checked studies unresolved V genes cover under half, and the rest lacks a known reason. Clonal size and the V and J genes are those of that table, whereas D and trimming came from the DNA. The table for this sample lists almost 200,000 clones; 70% to 90% of them were counted only once. Around 0.93% of the sample belongs to the ten largest clones.

In Seattle, one collaborating source enrolled patients while the infection was active and tracked those patients longitudinally over the course of disease. Each collaborating institution followed its own protocols to collect whole blood in K2EDTA tubes. Collaborator samples were shipped for TCRbeta analysis as frozen whole blood, isolated PBMCs, or DNA extracted from either sample type. A note on this clone: There is no known antigen for this receptor. The input lacks base qualities; no much larger clone sits a single base away.

The chain couples TRBV19 to TRBJ2-7, with 12 bases aligning to TRBD1. The J call is uncertain, as TRBJ2-5 better fits the DNA end. The TCR comes from a man in his fifties or sixties with COVID-19, enrolled during active disease. Specimen: peripheral blood. This receptor has the CDR3 CASSPGQGARETQYF. Here is the DNA: TGTGCCAGTAGTCCGGGACAGGGGGCGCGGGAGACCCAGTACTTC.